This T cell receptor beta chain emerged from a study of T cell changes during pregnancy in multiple sclerosis. Germline V CDR1 and CDR2: GTSNPN, SVGIG (reference sequence). The V and J ends lost 0 bases and 11 bases respectively, with 13 bases between them. The CDR3 loop spans 12 amino acids. The protocol was immunoSEQ multiplex PCR, while the TCRdb copy is restricted to in-frame clones and leaves out a portion. This sample has around 100,000 clones; around 93% occur once, and the top ten carry just under 2%. The rearrangement uses TRBV30 and TRBJ1-1; possible D gene TRBD1, 5 bases. Specimen: peripheral blood, collected after pregnancy. The sequence was obtained from a female donor with multiple sclerosis, enrolled in a pregnancy study. CDR3 coding DNA: TGTGCCTGGAGTGTACGACAGCGAGTGGCTTTCTTT. Translating gives CAWSVRQRVAFF. The full variable domain, completed using reference TRBV30 and TRBJ1-1, is SQTIHQWPATLVQPVGSPLSLECTVEGTSNPNLYWYRQAAGRGLQLLFYSVGIGQISSEVPQNLSASRPQDRQFILSSKKLLLSDSGFYLCAWSVRQRVAFFGQGTRLTVV.